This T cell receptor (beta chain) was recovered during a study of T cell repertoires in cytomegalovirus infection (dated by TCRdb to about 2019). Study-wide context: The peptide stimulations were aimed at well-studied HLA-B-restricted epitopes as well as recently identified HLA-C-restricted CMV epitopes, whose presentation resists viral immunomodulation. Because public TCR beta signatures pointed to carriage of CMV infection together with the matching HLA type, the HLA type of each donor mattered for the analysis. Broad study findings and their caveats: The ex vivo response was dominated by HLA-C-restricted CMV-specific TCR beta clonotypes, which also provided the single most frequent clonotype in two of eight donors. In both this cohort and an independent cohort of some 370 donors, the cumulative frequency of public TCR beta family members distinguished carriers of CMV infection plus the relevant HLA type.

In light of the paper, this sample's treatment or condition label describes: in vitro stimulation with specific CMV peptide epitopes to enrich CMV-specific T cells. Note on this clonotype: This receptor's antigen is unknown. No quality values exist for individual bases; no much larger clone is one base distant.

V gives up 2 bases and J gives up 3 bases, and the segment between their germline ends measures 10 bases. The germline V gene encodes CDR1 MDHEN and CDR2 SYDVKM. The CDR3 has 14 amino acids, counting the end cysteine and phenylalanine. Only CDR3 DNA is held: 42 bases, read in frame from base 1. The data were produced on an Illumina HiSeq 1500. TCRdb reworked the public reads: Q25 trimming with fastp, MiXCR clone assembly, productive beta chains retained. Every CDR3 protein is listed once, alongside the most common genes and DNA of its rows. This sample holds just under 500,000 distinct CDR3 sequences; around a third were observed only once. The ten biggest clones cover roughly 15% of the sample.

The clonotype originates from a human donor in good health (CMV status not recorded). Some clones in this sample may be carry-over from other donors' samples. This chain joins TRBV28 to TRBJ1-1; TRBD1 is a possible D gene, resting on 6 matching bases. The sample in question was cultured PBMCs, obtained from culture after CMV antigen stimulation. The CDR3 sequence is CASSLQGGDTEAFF. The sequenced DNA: TGTGCCAGCAGTTTACAAGGGGGGGACACTGAAGCTTTCTTT.